Sequencing of this T cell receptor (beta chain) was carried out in a study of T-cell reconstitution after alpha-beta-depleted transplantation in children. This clonotype was observed many times. As it was prepared, the TCRbeta library received unique molecular identifiers. Each CDR3 protein gets one entry after TCRdb re-called the PCR reads with MiXCR. The top ten hold about 4.9% of the sample, which has more than 200,000 distinct CDR3 sequences, around 9.7% seen once. V gave up 3 bases and J gave up 5 bases; unmatched junction bases: 10. Per germline, CDR1 SGHDT and CDR2 YYEEEE. The CDR3 contains 15 residues.

J is TRBJ1-1 and V is TRBV5-6, with 7 bases aligning to TRBD1. The clonotype was recovered from a human donor who donated a stem cell graft to a child with SCID. Sample: PBMCs from the stem cell graft donor, taken from the stem cell graft. CDR3 DNA sequence: TGTGCCAGCAGCTCTCCAATGACAGGGAGGACTGAAGCTTTCTTT. Translated: CASSSPMTGRTEAFF. The variable domain in full, completed from reference TRBV5-6 and TRBJ1-1, reads DAGVTQSPTHLIKTRGQQVTLRCSPKSGHDTVSWYQQALGQGPQFIFQYYEEEERQRGNFPDRFSGHQFPNYSSELNVNALLLGDSALYLCASSSPMTGRTEAFFGQGTRLTVV.